The 30 T cell receptor beta chains listed next were all sequenced from one sample in a study of blood T cell repertoires in COVID-19. Assay: immunoSEQ multiplex PCR; the TCRdb copy retains only in-frame clones and omits some. Found here are over 200,000 clones, about 86% of them singletons; the top ten hold 8.6%. The sequenced material came from peripheral blood. The receptors were gathered from a man in his forties with active or convalescent COVID-19.

This chain joins TRBV19 and TRBJ1-6; possibly TRBD1 for D (6 bases). This CDR3 has 14 amino acids. V lost 5 bases and J lost 9, with 14 bases in between. Germline V gene data show CDR1 as LNHDA and CDR2 as SQIVND (reference sequence). The CDR3 nucleotides read TGTGCCAGTAGTGTACAGGGTGGAAGTTCACCCCTCCACTTT. Translation: CASSVQGGSSPLHF.

The chain combines TRBV27 with TRBJ1-5, with 9 nucleotides matching TRBD1. Germline V gene data show CDR1 as MNHEY and CDR2 as SMNVEV (reference sequence). V shed 5 bases and J 3 bases; nucleotides not matched to a gene: 11. This CDR3 has 17 residues. In nucleotides, the CDR3 is TGTGCCAGCAGTACAGTCGGACAGGGGAGTGTCAATCAGCCCCAGCATTTT. Translation: CASSTVGQGSVNQPQHF.

V gene TRBV24-1 combines with J gene TRBJ2-5; TRBD2 is a possible D gene (7 bases). The CDR3 extends over 14 amino acids. V was trimmed by 6 bases and J by 2 bases, leaving 12 bases between them. Germline V gene sequence: CDR1 KGHDR, CDR2 SFDVKD. The CDR3 coding sequence is TGTGCCACCAGTAGGGGGGGGAGGCAAGAGACCCAGTACTTC. Encoded protein: CATSRGGRQETQYF.

The chain joins TRBV7-9 to TRBJ2-3, with D maybe TRBD1 (6 bases). Trimming took off 3 bases at V and 2 bases at J, with 18 bases between the two ends. The germline V gene encodes CDR1 SEHNR and CDR2 FQNEAQ (reference sequence). The CDR3 consists of 17 residues. The CDR3 DNA reads TGTGCCAGCAGCTTTCCCCTGACAGGAATAAACACAGATACGCAGTATTTT. It yields the protein CASSFPLTGINTDTQYF.

This clone occurred a few times. This chain links TRBV10-3 with TRBJ1-2, with D perhaps TRBD1 (6 bases). Germline CDR1 ENHRY, CDR2 SYGVKD. This CDR3 is built from 14 residues. Trimming took 2 bases from V and 3 from J, leaving 10 bases between them. The CDR3 DNA sequence: TGTGCCATCAGTGAGGCGGGGGCGGACTATGGCTACACCTTC. Amino acid sequence: CAISEAGADYGYTF.

This chain joins TRBV2 and TRBJ2-7, with a possible D match to TRBD1 (6 bases). V dropped 6 bases and J dropped 0 bases, with 15 bases sitting between them. Germline V gene sequence: CDR1 SNHLY, CDR2 FYNNEI. This CDR3 has 15 residues. The DNA for the CDR3 is TGTGCCAGCAGGATGATCCAGGGGAGCTCCTACGAGCAGTACTTC. Amino acid sequence: CASRMIQGSSYEQYF. The full variable domain, with the rest looked up from reference TRBV2 and TRBJ2-7, is EPEVTQTPSHQVTQMGQEVILRCVPISNHLYFYWYRQILGQKVEFLVSFYNNEISEKSEIFDDQFSVERPDGSNFTLKIRSTKLEDSAMYFCASRMIQGSSYEQYFGPGTRLTVT.

The J gene is TRBJ2-5, the V gene TRBV9, with 10 nucleotides matching TRBD2. Germline lookup yields CDR1 SGDLS and CDR2 YYNGEE. The CDR3 has 15 residues. J gave up 5 bases and V 0 bases, and 4 bases lay outside the gene matches. The CDR3 coding sequence is TGTGCCAGCAGCGTAGGGCTAGCGGGAGCGGAGACCCAGTACTTC. It is translated as CASSVGLAGAETQYF.

This sequence joins TRBV18 and TRBJ1-5, with D maybe TRBD1 (6 bases). The germline V and J ends were trimmed by 3 bases and 8 bases, with 17 bases remaining between them. Germline V gives CDR1 KGHSH, CDR2 LQKENI. This CDR3 region has 15 residues. In DNA, the CDR3 is TGTGCCAGCTCACCGATGGGACATGGGCTTGAGCCCCAGCATTTT. This gives the protein CASSPMGHGLEPQHF.

This clone was counted between two and nine times. V and J are TRBV29-1 and TRBJ1-4; 7 nucleotides agree with TRBD1. V trimming: 5 bases; J trimming: 0 bases; junction bases outside the gene matches: 6. Germline V gene data show CDR1 as SQVTM and CDR2 as ANQGSEA. CDR3 size: 15 residues. CDR3 sequence: CSVSRGATTNEKLFF. The DNA of the CDR3 is TGCAGCGTTTCCAGGGGGGCCACAACTAATGAAAAACTGTTTTTT.

V gene TRBV4-3 combines with J gene TRBJ2-3; TRBD2 matches 9 bases. J gave up 3 bases and V 6 bases, and 4 bases lay outside the gene matches. The CDR3 loop spans 14 amino acids. Germline V gene lookup returns CDR1 LGHNA and CDR2 YSLEER. CDR3 sequence reads: CASSAGGVTDTQYF. As DNA, the CDR3 is TGCGCCAGCAGTGCGGGGGGGGTAACAGATACGCAGTATTTT.

This sequence joins TRBV19 and TRBJ2-6, with TRBD1 matching 10 bases. Germline values: CDR1 LNHDA, CDR2 SQIVND (reference sequence). This CDR3 spans 18 amino acids. Trimming removed 2 bases from V and 3 bases from J; junction bases left unmatched: 7. The CDR3 sequence is CASSIRETGGVGANVLTF. The DNA of the CDR3 is TGTGCCAGTAGTATAAGGGAGACAGGGGGCGTTGGGGCCAACGTCCTGACTTTC.

The chain links TRBV3-1 (or the pseudogene TRBV3-2) to TRBJ2-7, with TRBD2 identical over 7 bases. Germline V CDR1 and CDR2: LGHDT, YNNKEL (reference sequence). The CDR3 sequence is 16 residues long. After removal of 4 bases from V and 5 bases from J, the junction contained 14 bases not matched to a gene. CDR3 nucleotide sequence: TGTGCCAGCAGCCCCGGTGGGATGGGAGGGAGCCACGAGCAGTACTTC. Protein product: CASSPGGMGGSHEQYF.

The rearrangement links TRBV19 to TRBJ2-7; no clear D gene. The V and J ends lost 3 bases and 6 bases respectively, with 12 bases between them. CDR1 is LNHDA, CDR2 SQIVND, per germline (reference sequence). CDR3 size: 13 residues. CDR3 in amino acids: CASSMYIHLEQYF. The DNA of the CDR3 is TGTGCCAGTAGTATGTACATTCACCTCGAGCAGTACTTC.

This rearrangement joins TRBV5-4 to TRBJ1-5; tentative D call: TRBD1 (5 bases). Germline V gene sequence: CDR1 SGHNT, CDR2 YYREEE (reference sequence). This CDR3 region has 17 residues. Trimming removed 2 bases from V and 0 bases from J, with 15 bases in between. DNA of the CDR3: TGTGCCAGCAGCTTTGGGGCGTATACCCATAGCAATCAGCCCCAGCATTTT. Translating gives CASSFGAYTHSNQPQHF.

V is TRBV25-1 and J is TRBJ1-2; D is ambiguous. From germline, CDR1 is MGHDK and CDR2 SYGVNS. CDR3 length: 13 amino acids. V gave up 2 bases and J gave up 8 bases, with 12 bases separating them. The DNA for the CDR3 is TGTGCCAGCAGTGAAGTCCCAGCGGGCGGCTACACCTTC. This translates into CASSEVPAGGYTF.

This chain connects TRBV2 to TRBJ1-1; 7 bases are a match to TRBD1. The germline V gene has CDR1 SNHLY and CDR2 FYNNEI. CDR3 length: 16 amino acids. J lost 9 bases, V lost 4 bases, and 17 bases had no gene match. The CDR3 is CASSAQGGPGQIKAFF. The CDR3 DNA is TGTGCCAGCAGTGCTCAGGGGGGACCGGGACAGATTAAAGCTTTCTTT. The complete variable domain, with remaining parts taken from reference TRBV2 and TRBJ1-1, reads EPEVTQTPSHQVTQMGQEVILRCVPISNHLYFYWYRQILGQKVEFLVSFYNNEISEKSEIFDDQFSVERPDGSNFTLKIRSTKLEDSAMYFCASSAQGGPGQIKAFFGQGTRLTVV.

This clone was detected once. The chain joins TRBV24-1 to TRBJ1-1; 7 nucleotides align to TRBD1. Trimming removed 10 bases from V and 5 bases from J; junction bases left unmatched: 9. Germline V gene data show CDR1 as KGHDR and CDR2 as SFDVKD. The CDR3 spans 13 residues. For the CDR3, the DNA is TGTGCCACAAAGTTATCAGGGGGTACTGAAGCTTTCTTT. Its protein product is CATKLSGGTEAFF.

The chain uses TRBV24-1 and TRBJ1-2, with 8 bases aligning to TRBD1. V gave up 2 bases and J gave up 12 bases; unmatched junction bases: 4. Germline V lookup: CDR1 KGHDR, CDR2 SFDVKD. This CDR3 has 12 amino acids. In nucleotides, the CDR3 is TGTGCCACCAGTGATTCCGGACAGGGCCACACCTTC. Its protein is CATSDSGQGHTF.

This clone was recorded a few times. V usage is TRBV23-1 and J usage is TRBJ1-6; 9 bases match TRBD1. TRBV23-1 is marked as an open reading frame, function uncertain. This CDR3 is 17 amino acids long. Trimming cost V 5 bases and J 9 bases; bases outside gene matches: 14. The CDR3 spells CASSGTGRVQNASPLHF. The CDR3 coding sequence is TGCGCCAGCAGTGGGACAGGGAGGGTCCAGAATGCTTCACCCCTCCACTTT.

This chain uses TRBV4-1 with TRBJ2-5, with 7 bases aligning to TRBD2. Germline V gene sequence: CDR1 MGHRA, CDR2 YSYEKL. Trimming at V came to 1 base and at J to 2 bases, leaving 7 bases not matched to a gene. This CDR3 has 16 amino acids. The CDR3 nucleotides read TGCGCCAGCAGCCAAGGGGGCCCGGGGGGACAAGAGACCCAGTACTTC. This sequence encodes CASSQGGPGGQETQYF.

This clone is a singleton in its sample. The V call is TRBV11-3, the J call TRBJ2-6, with D tentatively TRBD1 (6 bases). V dropped 6 bases and J dropped 0 bases, with 9 bases sitting between them. This CDR3 spans 15 amino acids. CDR1 is SGHNT and CDR2 is YENEEA in the germline V gene. The CDR3 loop is CASSSTGSGANVLTF. DNA for the CDR3: TGTGCCAGCAGTTCGACAGGCTCTGGGGCCAACGTCCTGACTTTC.

J is TRBJ2-7 and V is TRBV2; unclear D gene. CDR1 and CDR2 (germline): SNHLY, FYNNEI. V dropped 7 bases and J dropped 1 base, with 11 bases sitting between them. The CDR3 covers 13 residues. This CDR3 reads CASTDSTSYEQYF. For the CDR3, the DNA is TGTGCCAGCACCGACTCCACGTCCTACGAGCAGTACTTC.

This chain connects TRBV6-5 to TRBJ1-2, with 10 bases aligning to TRBD1. Germline-derived CDR1 and CDR2 are MNHEY and SVGAGI. The trim removed 11 bases at V and 1 base at J, leaving 7 bases unmatched. The CDR3 length is 14 residues. The DNA for the CDR3 is TGTGCCGGTAAAGACAGGGGGCTTAACTATGGCTACACCTTC. Translating gives CAGKDRGLNYGYTF.

V usage is TRBV3-1 (or the pseudogene TRBV3-2) and J usage is TRBJ1-2; D remains unclear. The CDR3 runs 15 residues. The germline V gene has CDR1 LGHDT and CDR2 YNNKEL (reference sequence). V was cut by 2 bases and J by 6 bases, with 16 bases left in between. The CDR3 region has the DNA TGTGCCAGCAGCCAAAAGGTCGGAGGATCCCATGGCTACACCTTC. Translation gives CASSQKVGGSHGYTF.

The chain couples TRBV20-1 to TRBJ2-5, with unresolved D. Germline V gives CDR1 DFQATT, CDR2 SNEGSKA (reference sequence). The CDR3 has 13 residues. Deletions cut 3 bases from V and 0 bases from J, with 8 bases between. The CDR3 spells CSASSGNQETQYF. The CDR3 DNA is TGCAGTGCTAGTTCAGGCAACCAAGAGACCCAGTACTTC.

The V gene is TRBV19, the J gene TRBJ1-6; D gene unclear. V lost 8 bases, J lost 5 bases, and 13 bases lay in between. This CDR3 contains 14 residues. Germline V CDR1 and CDR2: LNHDA, SQIVND (reference sequence). CDR3 nucleotides: TGTGCCAGTCACCTAAACCGAGATAATTCACCCCTCCACTTT. Translation gives CASHLNRDNSPLHF.

The chain is built from TRBV18 and TRBJ1-5; D not certain. This CDR3 has 15 residues. CDR1 and CDR2 (germline): KGHSH, LQKENI. V lost 3 bases to trimming and J lost 1 base, with 10 bases between them. CDR3 in amino acids: CASSPTAGSNQPQHF. The CDR3 DNA reads as TGTGCCAGCTCACCGACTGCTGGAAGCAATCAGCCCCAGCATTTT.

The CDR3: CSAKTGSHEQYF. In nucleotides, the CDR3 is TGCAGCGCCAAAACAGGGTCCCACGAGCAGTACTTC. This chain joins TRBV29-1 and TRBJ2-7; tentatively, D is TRBD1 (6 bases). Trimming removed 7 bases from V and 5 bases from J, with 15 bases in between. The length of the CDR3 is 12 residues. Germline assignment: CDR1 SQVTM and CDR2 ANQGSEA.

V usage is TRBV20-1 and J usage is TRBJ1-1; D uncertain. The CDR3 sequence is 11 residues long. The germline V and J ends were trimmed by 6 bases and 1 base, with 6 bases remaining between them. The germline CDR1 and CDR2 sequences are DFQATT and SNEGSKA (reference sequence). The CDR3, as DNA: TGCAGTGCAAGACAGAACACTGAAGCTTTCTTT. Translation gives CSARQNTEAFF.

The chain recombines TRBV7-6 with TRBJ2-5, with D possibly TRBD1 on 6 matching bases. The V end was cut by 5 bases, the J end by 5 bases, with 12 bases between. CDR3 size: 13 residues. Germline lookup yields CDR1 SGHVS and CDR2 FNYEAQ. The CDR3 region is CASSPGHRETQYF. CDR3 DNA sequence: TGTGCCAGCAGCCCGGGACACAGGGAGACCCAGTACTTC.